A selection of T cell receptor beta chains follows, all from one sample in a study of blood T cell repertoires in COVID-19. Method: immunoSEQ multiplex PCR; TCRdb's copy keeps in-frame clones and lacks some. Here the sample spans around 150,000 clones, 75% to 90% being singletons. The sequenced sample was peripheral blood. The source of these receptors is a man between 50 and 59 years old with active COVID-19. Both conserved end residues are trimmed from each CDR3. D genes are given only for firm matches.

NA	TRBV5-1	ASSPGVTNTGELF
TRBD1	TRBV11-2	ASSYPGQVFYEQY
TRBD2	TRBV4-1	ASSPGLGREGIQY
TRBD1	TRBV4-1	ASSQELSRGRTEAF
NA	TRBV28	ASSFSSPWDRGGYT
NA	TRBV5-4	ASSLERTDTQY
TRBD2	TRBV24-1	ATSGASGSSGDTQY
TRBD2	TRBV6-2/TRBV6-3	ASSYSRLAGDTQY
NA	TRBV5-6	ASSSTGWRFSPLH
NA	TRBV5-4	ASSTEGGATDTQY
TRBD1	TRBV5-1	ASFRQTGDYEQY
NA	TRBV6-9	ASSLLATRSPYQETQY
NA	TRBV2	ASSPTRQALNGYT
TRBD1	TRBV6-5	ASSTRDRTRGTQY
NA	TRBV10-3	AISEREWETQY